This T cell receptor (beta chain) is drawn from a study of control samples from healthy donors and cancer patients. Sequencing was performed with immunoSEQ multiplex PCR; in TCRdb, only in-frame clones are kept and a portion is missing. The repertoire holds about 92,000 clones, 82% seen once, with roughly 9.8% in the top ten. The ends lost 4 bases at V and 6 bases at J; junction bases unmatched: 3. Germline CDR1 LGHNA, CDR2 YNFKEQ. The CDR3 contains 14 residues. What was sequenced was blood. The sequence was obtained from a woman between 55 and 75 years old in good health. The chain has TRBV4-2 and TRBJ1-6, with TRBD1 identical over 7 bases. In nucleotides, the CDR3 is TGTGCCAGCAGCCCCCGGGACAGTAATTCACCCCTCCACTTT. Encoded protein: CASSPRDSNSPLHF.